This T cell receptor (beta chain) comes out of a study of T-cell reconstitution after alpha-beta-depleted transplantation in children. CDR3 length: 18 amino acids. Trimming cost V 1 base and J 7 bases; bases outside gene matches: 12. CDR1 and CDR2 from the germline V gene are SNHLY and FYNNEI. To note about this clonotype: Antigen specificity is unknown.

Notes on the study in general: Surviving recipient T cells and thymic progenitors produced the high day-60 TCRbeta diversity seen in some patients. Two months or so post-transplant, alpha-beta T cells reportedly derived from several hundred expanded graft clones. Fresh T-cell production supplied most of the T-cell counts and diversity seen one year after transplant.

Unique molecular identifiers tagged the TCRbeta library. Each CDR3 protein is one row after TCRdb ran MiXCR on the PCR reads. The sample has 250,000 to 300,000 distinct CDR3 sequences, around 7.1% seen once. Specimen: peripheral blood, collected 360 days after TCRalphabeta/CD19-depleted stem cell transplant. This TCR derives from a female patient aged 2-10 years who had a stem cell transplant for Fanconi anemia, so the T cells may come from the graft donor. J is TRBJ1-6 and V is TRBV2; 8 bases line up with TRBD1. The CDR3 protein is CASSEDVTGGYINSPLHF. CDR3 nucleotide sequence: TGTGCCAGCAGTGAAGACGTTACAGGGGGTTATATAAATTCACCCCTCCACTTT.